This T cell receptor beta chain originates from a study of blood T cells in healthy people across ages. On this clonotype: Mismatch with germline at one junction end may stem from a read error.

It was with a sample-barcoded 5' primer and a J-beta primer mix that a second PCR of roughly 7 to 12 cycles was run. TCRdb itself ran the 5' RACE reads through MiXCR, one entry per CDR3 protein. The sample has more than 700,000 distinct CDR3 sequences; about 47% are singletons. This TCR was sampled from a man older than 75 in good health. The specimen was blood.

The DNA of the CDR3 is TGTGCCGGCAGCCAGGCCTATGGCTACACCTTC. Translated: CAGSQAYGYTF. The chain uses TRBV4-2 and TRBJ1-2; D is ambiguous. Germline V gene lookup returns CDR1 LGHNA and CDR2 YNFKEQ. The CDR3 contains 11 residues.